These T cell receptor beta chains were read from a single sample in a study of blood T cell repertoires in COVID-19. Using immunoSEQ multiplex PCR, the repertoire was profiled, and TCRdb retains in-frame clones only, with some absent. The sample lists about 170,000 clones; more than 70% were seen once. Sequencing input: PBMCs or T cells enriched from blood (not recorded which). The receptors were gathered from a woman in her forties or fifties in a cohort exposed to, infected with or recovered from COVID-19 (not recorded which). CDR3s include the opening cysteine and the closing phenylalanine or tryptophan. The D gene is left open where the match is weak. Part of the rows lack a size; the others show once, few, many or a class for expanded clones.

d_gene,len,j_gene,abundance,v_gene,CDR3nt,CDR3aa
.,13,TRBJ1-1,.,TRBV2,TGTGCCAGCAGCCGAGACAGTAACACTGAAGCTTTCTTT,CASSRDSNTEAFF
.,15,TRBJ2-1,.,TRBV28,TGTGCCAGCAGTTGGGCGGGCAGTACCTACAATGAGCAGTTCTTC,CASSWAGSTYNEQFF
TRBD1,19,TRBJ2-6,.,TRBV6-1,TGTGCCAGCAGTGAAAAGGAGACAGGGTTGGGATCTGGGGCCAACGTCCTGACTTTC,CASSEKETGLGSGANVLTF
.,14,TRBJ2-7,.,TRBV30,TGTGCCTGGAGTGCGTGGGGGGTTTCAGGCGAGCAGTACTTC,CAWSAWGVSGEQYF
TRBD2,15,TRBJ2-5,.,TRBV7-2,TGTGCCAGCAGCTTAGGTTCTAGCGGGATGGAGACCCAGTACTTC,CASSLGSSGMETQYF
.,15,TRBJ2-2,many,TRBV6-5,TGTGCCAGCAGTTACTCGCTCAGGGGCACCGGGGAGCTGTTTTTT,CASSYSLRGTGELFF
.,13,TRBJ1-1,.,TRBV11-1,TGTGCCAGCAGTCTACAGCAGAACACTGAAGCTTTCTTT,CASSLQQNTEAFF
.,11,TRBJ2-6,many,TRBV28,TGTGCCAGCTGGGGCGGTCACGTCCTGACTTTC,CASWGGHVLTF
.,13,TRBJ2-1,.,TRBV29-1,TGCAGCGTTGAAAGGGGCTCCTACAATGAGCAGTTCTTC,CSVERGSYNEQFF
TRBD1,16,TRBJ1-6,few,TRBV6-4,TGTGCCAGCAGTGAGTCCCCCGGGACAGGGGATTCACCCCTCCACTTT,CASSESPGTGDSPLHF
.,19,TRBJ2-3,.,TRBV19,TGTGCCAGTAGCACCGAGGGTATGGTGGGCAGTTATAGCAATCAGCCCCAGTATTTT,CASSTEGMVGSYSNQPQYF
TRBD1,14,TRBJ1-1,.,TRBV11-2,TGTGCCAGCAGCAGTTCGGACAGGGTCACTGAAGCTTTCTTT,CASSSSDRVTEAFF
.,13,TRBJ2-4,.,TRBV19,TGTGCCAGTACTGAGTGGGCCAAAAACATTCAGTACTTC,CASTEWAKNIQYF
TRBD2,17,TRBJ2-5,.,TRBV2,TGTGCCAGCACGGGGTGGACTAGCGGAGCCGTCAGAGAGACCCAGTACTTC,CASTGWTSGAVRETQYF
TRBD1,17,TRBJ2-5,.,TRBV19,TGTGCCAGTAGTATAGATCGGGGACAGGGGCCATCTGGGACCCAGTACTTC,CASSIDRGQGPSGTQYF
.,15,TRBJ1-4,.,TRBV28,TGTGCCAGCAGTCAGCGAACACCAACTAATGAAAAACTGTTTTTT,CASSQRTPTNEKLFF
TRBD2,14,TRBJ2-1,.,TRBV11-2,TGTGCCAGCGGACGTAGCGGGGGGTACAATGAGCAGTTCTTC,CASGRSGGYNEQFF
TRBD1,14,TRBJ1-5,.,TRBV28,TGTGCCAGCAGGTACGGGGACAGGGGGCAGCCCCAGCATTTT,CASRYGDRGQPQHF
TRBD1,16,TRBJ1-1,.,TRBV4-3,TGCGCCAGCAGCCAAGATACGACAGGGGGGCCAGTTGAAGCTTTCTTT,CASSQDTTGGPVEAFF
.,15,TRBJ1-1,.,TRBV4-1,TGCGCCAGCAGCCAAGCCCAACGGGGAAACACTGAAGCTTTCTTT,CASSQAQRGNTEAFF
TRBD1,15,TRBJ1-5,.,TRBV28,TGTGCCAGCTATCCGAGGGGGCTGGGGAATCAGCCCCAGCATTTT,CASYPRGLGNQPQHF
.,16,TRBJ1-1,.,TRBV27,TGTGCCAGCAGTTTATATTCGGGGAAGAAAGGCACTGAAGCTTTCTTT,CASSLYSGKKGTEAFF
TRBD1,16,TRBJ1-5,many,TRBV7-9,TGTGCCAGCATCTCATCCAGGGGGAGTCCCAATCAGCCCCAGCATTTT,CASISSRGSPNQPQHF
.,16,TRBJ1-1,.,TRBV28,TGTGCCAGCACCCCCAGGGCCAGGGCCGGGGGCACTGAAGCTTTCTTT,CASTPRARAGGTEAFF
.,17,TRBJ1-1,.,TRBV4-2,TGTGCCAGCAGCCAAGAATATACCGGACAGAAGATCACTGAAGCTTTCTTT,CASSQEYTGQKITEAFF
TRBD2,14,TRBJ2-1,.,TRBV6-5,TGTGCCAGCAGAGCCGGGACTAGTAGCCTTGAGCAGTTCTTC,CASRAGTSSLEQFF
TRBD2,15,TRBJ2-3,once,TRBV3-1/TRBV3-2,TGTGCCAGCAGCGACCTAGCGGGAGATGTAGATACGCAGTATTTT,CASSDLAGDVDTQYF
.,14,TRBJ1-4,.,TRBV4-2,TGTGCCAGCAGCCCCGAAGCGTCAATTGAAAAACTGTTTTTT,CASSPEASIEKLFF
.,13,TRBJ2-5,.,TRBV9,TGTGCCAGCGCCGATCTACTAGGGCAGACCCAGTACTTC,CASADLLGQTQYF
TRBD1,13,TRBJ1-2,.,TRBV29-1,TGCAGCGCGGGACAGGGAATAGACTATGGCTACACCTTC,CSAGQGIDYGYTF
.,13,TRBJ2-2,.,TRBV7-3,TGTGCCAGCAGCTTAACAGAGGCCGGGGAGCTGTTTTTT,CASSLTEAGELFF
.,14,TRBJ2-7,.,TRBV20-1,TGCAGTGCTAGTTCGGCAGGCCCCTCCTACGAGCAGTACTTC,CSASSAGPSYEQYF
.,14,TRBJ1-5,.,TRBV29-1,TGCAGCGTTGAATTAGGGGGGGAGGGCCAGCCCCAGCATTTT,CSVELGGEGQPQHF
.,15,TRBJ2-7,.,TRBV28,TGTGCCAGCAGTTTAGCCGGGTCCCACTCCTACGAGCAGTACTTC,CASSLAGSHSYEQYF
.,16,TRBJ2-2,once,TRBV6-2/TRBV6-3,TGTGCCAGCAGTTACCTCCTTACAGGGTCAGCCGGGGAGCTGTTTTTT,CASSYLLTGSAGELFF
TRBD2,14,TRBJ2-3,.,TRBV23-1,TGCGCTTCACCGGGGGGTACTAGCACAGATACGCAGTATTTT,CASPGGTSTDTQYF
TRBD2,19,TRBJ2-1,.,TRBV12-5,TGTGCTAGTGGTTTGGAGAGTGCGGGAGGGCCCTCGTTCGTCAATGAGCAGTTCTTC,CASGLESAGGPSFVNEQFF
.,16,TRBJ1-4,.,TRBV19,TGTGCCAGCCGAATTTACGGTGGGACAAGTAATGAAAAACTGTTTTTT,CASRIYGGTSNEKLFF
TRBD1,14,TRBJ1-1,.,TRBV10-3,TGTGCCGTAGAGGACAGGGCTAATGGCACTGAAGCTTTCTTT,CAVEDRANGTEAFF
TRBD1,14,TRBJ1-2,.,TRBV29-1,TGCAGCGTCTATCGGGACAGGGATTTGTATGGCTACACCTTC,CSVYRDRDLYGYTF
.,13,TRBJ2-5,.,TRBV12-3/TRBV12-4,TGTGCCAGCAGTAAGGGACATCAAGAGACCCAGTACTTC,CASSKGHQETQYF
.,15,TRBJ1-1,.,TRBV13,TGTGCCAGCAGCTTAGGACGTAACATGAACACTGAAGCTTTCTTT,CASSLGRNMNTEAFF
.,15,TRBJ2-6,.,TRBV12-2,TGTGCAAGTCGCTTTTATATCTCTGGGGCCAACGTCCTGACTTTC,CASRFYISGANVLTF
TRBD1,16,TRBJ2-7,few,TRBV7-9,TGTGCCAGCAGCTCCCCCGGGACAGGGGTCTCCTACGAGCAGTACTTC,CASSSPGTGVSYEQYF
.,14,TRBJ1-1,.,TRBV11-2,TGTGCCAGCAGCCCACAACAGAGACCAGCTGAAGCTTTCTTT,CASSPQQRPAEAFF
.,16,TRBJ2-7,once,TRBV18,TGTGCCAGCTCACTTCAGGGCCAAATTAGCTCCTACGAGCAGTACTTC,CASSLQGQISSYEQYF
.,20,TRBJ2-1,.,TRBV3-1/TRBV3-2,TGTGCCAGCAGCCGGCAGGGGGCAATCAGGACTAGGAGCTCCTACAATGAGCAGTTCTTC,CASSRQGAIRTRSSYNEQFF
.,14,TRBJ2-7,.,TRBV3-1/TRBV3-2,TGTGCCAGCAGCCCTACAGGGTTGTCCTACGAGCAGTACTTC,CASSPTGLSYEQYF